A selection of T cell receptor beta chains follows, all from one sample in a study of cytomegalovirus exposure and HLA in healthy donors. Profiling relied on immunoSEQ multiplex PCR, and the TCRdb table lists in-frame clones only, not all of them. In the table there are about 130,000 clones, about a sixth of which are singletons. The sequenced sample was PBMCs. These receptors all stem from a female donor in good health and CMV-seropositive. Each CDR3 is given with its conserved first and last residue. The order of the fields is V gene, J gene, clone size, D gene, CDR3 protein, CDR3 DNA. D genes are given only for firm matches. The size field is filled for only some rows; it gives once, few, many or a size class.

V: TRBV12-1; J: TRBJ1-3; size: NA; D: NA; CDR3: CASSSSTEPGAGNTIYF; DNA: TGTGCCAGCAGTTCATCGACGGAGCCGGGTGCTGGAAACACCATATATTTT
V: TRBV7-2; J: TRBJ1-3; size: NA; D: NA; CDR3: CASSYTGSGNTIYF; DNA: TGTGCCAGCAGCTACACAGGCTCTGGAAACACCATATATTTT
V: TRBV27; J: TRBJ2-7; size: many; D: NA; CDR3: CASSSRQENVYEQYF; DNA: TGTGCCAGCAGTTCGAGACAGGAGAACGTGTACGAGCAGTACTTC
V: TRBV27; J: TRBJ1-2; size: few; D: TRBD1; CDR3: CASSLSNWQGDSYGYTF; DNA: TGTGCCAGCAGTTTATCGAATTGGCAGGGGGACAGCTATGGCTACACCTTC
V: TRBV28; J: TRBJ1-3; size: NA; D: NA; CDR3: CASLEWGGRAGNTIYF; DNA: TGTGCCAGCTTGGAATGGGGCGGCCGGGCGGGAAACACCATATATTTT
V: TRBV5-1; J: TRBJ2-1; size: few; D: TRBD2; CDR3: CASSSGRYNEQFF; DNA: TGCGCCAGCAGTAGCGGGCGGTACAATGAGCAGTTCTTC
V: TRBV2; J: TRBJ1-6; size: NA; D: NA; CDR3: CASRRTHLRGSPLHF; DNA: TGTGCCAGCAGACGGACACACCTCAGGGGTTCACCCCTCCACTTT
V: TRBV27; J: TRBJ1-1; size: few; D: TRBD1; CDR3: CASSPWDRDEAFF; DNA: TGTGCCAGCAGTCCTTGGGACAGAGATGAAGCTTTCTTT
V: TRBV4-3; J: TRBJ2-3; size: few; D: NA; CDR3: CASSQVSGYTQYF; DNA: TGCGCCAGCAGCCAAGTTTCCGGGTATACGCAGTATTTT
V: TRBV19; J: TRBJ1-2; size: few; D: TRBD1; CDR3: CASSTQGAGRGYTF; DNA: TGTGCCAGTAGTACACAGGGGGCGGGTCGTGGCTACACCTTC
V: TRBV28; J: TRBJ1-2; size: few; D: NA; CDR3: CASSGGASPTYGYTF; DNA: TGTGCCAGCAGTGGAGGGGCATCTCCTACTTATGGCTACACCTTC
V: TRBV4-2; J: TRBJ2-5; size: few; D: NA; CDR3: CASSRRENRWETQYF; DNA: TGTGCCAGCAGCCGCCGGGAGAATCGTTGGGAGACCCAGTACTTC
V: TRBV29-1; J: TRBJ1-2; size: few; D: NA; CDR3: CSVGSMRGYTF; DNA: TGCAGCGTGGGGAGCATGCGGGGCTACACCTTC
V: TRBV6-5; J: TRBJ1-3; size: NA; D: TRBD1; CDR3: CASQRGGVGGNTIYF; DNA: TGTGCCAGCCAGAGAGGGGGCGTTGGTGGAAACACCATATATTTT
V: TRBV4-3; J: TRBJ1-1; size: few; D: TRBD1; CDR3: CASSRRTGSLGTEAFF; DNA: TGCGCCAGCAGCCGAAGGACAGGGTCATTAGGCACTGAAGCTTTCTTT
V: TRBV28; J: TRBJ1-5; size: NA; D: TRBD1; CDR3: CASSGGTGYQPQHF; DNA: TGTGCCAGCAGTGGAGGGACAGGCTATCAGCCCCAGCATTTT
V: TRBV7-9; J: TRBJ2-3; size: NA; D: TRBD2; CDR3: CASSPGLARFTDTQYF; DNA: TGTGCCAGCAGCCCCGGACTAGCGCGTTTCACAGATACGCAGTATTTT
V: TRBV5-4; J: TRBJ2-7; size: NA; D: NA; CDR3: CASSWGPDNEQYF; DNA: TGTGCCAGCAGCTGGGGGCCGGACAACGAGCAGTACTTC
V: TRBV5-4; J: TRBJ2-7; size: NA; D: TRBD2; CDR3: CASSSPSGGLPEQYF; DNA: TGTGCCAGCAGCAGCCCTAGCGGGGGGCTACCCGAGCAGTACTTC
V: TRBV19; J: TRBJ2-2; size: NA; D: TRBD1; CDR3: CASSIVPTGVTGELFF; DNA: TGTGCCAGTAGTATAGTTCCGACAGGGGTCACCGGGGAGCTGTTTTTT
V: TRBV4-2; J: TRBJ2-1; size: NA; D: NA; CDR3: CASSQDLGAPNEQFF; DNA: TGTGCCAGCAGCCAAGATTTAGGGGCGCCCAATGAGCAGTTCTTC
V: TRBV28; J: TRBJ2-4; size: few; D: TRBD2; CDR3: CASSRGDGNIQHF; DNA: TGTGCCAGCAGCCGGGGGGACGGAAACATTCAGCACTTC
V: TRBV27; J: TRBJ1-6; size: NA; D: NA; CDR3: CASSETGKWNSPLHF; DNA: TGTGCCAGCAGTGAAACAGGGAAGTGGAATTCACCCCTCCACTTT
V: TRBV5-1; J: TRBJ2-3; size: NA; D: NA; CDR3: CASGSGDSRTDTQYF; DNA: TGCGCCAGCGGGTCGGGGGACTCCCGCACAGATACGCAGTATTTT
V: TRBV4-2; J: TRBJ2-7; size: few; D: TRBD2; CDR3: CASSLHPGLAETYEQYF; DNA: TGTGCCAGCAGCCTACACCCGGGACTAGCGGAGACCTACGAGCAGTACTTC
V: TRBV5-3; J: TRBJ1-5; size: few; D: TRBD1; CDR3: CARSLRGQGPPTSNQPQHF; DNA: TGTGCCAGAAGCTTGAGGGGACAGGGTCCCCCAACTAGCAATCAGCCCCAGCATTTT
V: TRBV19; J: TRBJ1-2; size: NA; D: NA; CDR3: CASSLGMSYGYTF; DNA: TGTGCCAGTAGTCTCGGGATGTCCTATGGCTACACCTTC
V: TRBV6-1; J: TRBJ2-7; size: NA; D: TRBD1; CDR3: CASSGTGNTYEQYF; DNA: TGTGCCAGCAGCGGGACAGGGAATACCTACGAGCAGTACTTC
V: TRBV30; J: TRBJ2-7; size: few; D: TRBD2; CDR3: CAWNRASGAWEQYF; DNA: TGTGCCTGGAATCGGGCTAGCGGTGCGTGGGAGCAGTACTTC
V: TRBV2; J: TRBJ2-3; size: NA; D: TRBD2; CDR3: CASSDSGRWTDTQYF; DNA: TGTGCCAGCAGTGATAGCGGGAGGTGGACAGATACGCAGTATTTT
V: TRBV6-5; J: TRBJ1-2; size: few; D: TRBD1; CDR3: CASSWTGGSSYGYTF; DNA: TGTGCCAGCAGTTGGACAGGGGGCTCTAGCTATGGCTACACCTTC
V: TRBV5-4; J: TRBJ2-2; size: NA; D: NA; CDR3: CASSLWQNTGELFF; DNA: TGTGCCAGCAGCTTGTGGCAGAACACCGGGGAGCTGTTTTTT
V: TRBV6-1; J: TRBJ1-1; size: NA; D: TRBD1; CDR3: CASSVSISGTGINTEAFF; DNA: TGTGCCAGCAGTGTTTCCATTTCCGGGACAGGGATAAACACTGAAGCTTTCTTT
V: TRBV2; J: TRBJ2-7; size: NA; D: TRBD2; CDR3: CAGIWREGYEQYF; DNA: TGTGCTGGGATATGGCGGGAGGGCTACGAGCAGTACTTC
V: TRBV6-4; J: TRBJ2-3; size: few; D: NA; CDR3: CASSDGGATDTQYF; DNA: TGTGCCAGCAGTGACGGGGGGGCCACAGATACGCAGTATTTT
V: TRBV6-5; J: TRBJ2-7; size: few; D: NA; CDR3: CASSYSSGATYEQYF; DNA: TGTGCCAGCAGTTACTCTAGCGGAGCTACCTACGAGCAGTACTTC
V: TRBV5-4; J: TRBJ2-5; size: NA; D: NA; CDR3: CASSPGTLGLETQYF; DNA: TGTGCCAGCAGCCCAGGGACATTGGGTTTGGAGACCCAGTACTTC
V: TRBV2; J: TRBJ2-7; size: NA; D: NA; CDR3: CASAGQQDYEQYF; DNA: TGTGCCAGCGCCGGACAGCAGGACTACGAGCAGTACTTC
V: TRBV9; J: TRBJ2-5; size: NA; D: NA; CDR3: CASSGANQETQYF; DNA: TGTGCCAGCAGCGGGGCCAACCAAGAGACCCAGTACTTC
V: TRBV30; J: TRBJ1-5; size: NA; D: NA; CDR3: CAWTPTTNTNQPQHF; DNA: TGTGCCTGGACCCCAACAACTAACACCAATCAGCCCCAGCATTTT
V: TRBV30; J: TRBJ1-2; size: few; D: NA; CDR3: CAWSVLRAGADYTF; DNA: TGTGCCTGGAGTGTACTTCGGGCAGGGGCTGACTACACCTTC
V: TRBV7-2; J: TRBJ2-7; size: NA; D: NA; CDR3: CASSFRLNYEQYF; DNA: TGTGCCAGCAGCTTTCGACTGAACTACGAGCAGTACTTC
V: TRBV5-1; J: TRBJ2-1; size: NA; D: NA; CDR3: CASSLTRIGQDEQFF; DNA: TGCGCCAGCAGCCTGACTAGGATTGGGCAAGATGAGCAGTTCTTC
V: TRBV6-1; J: TRBJ2-7; size: NA; D: NA; CDR3: CASSEAPGVREQYF; DNA: TGTGCCAGCAGTGAAGCCCCAGGGGTTCGAGAGCAGTACTTC
V: TRBV6-6; J: TRBJ2-1; size: NA; D: TRBD1; CDR3: CASSYGTAYNEQFF; DNA: TGTGCCAGCAGTTACGGGACAGCTTACAATGAGCAGTTCTTC
V: TRBV9; J: TRBJ2-7; size: few; D: TRBD1; CDR3: CASSASTTGAYEQYF; DNA: TGTGCCAGCAGCGCTTCAACGACAGGGGCATACGAGCAGTACTTC